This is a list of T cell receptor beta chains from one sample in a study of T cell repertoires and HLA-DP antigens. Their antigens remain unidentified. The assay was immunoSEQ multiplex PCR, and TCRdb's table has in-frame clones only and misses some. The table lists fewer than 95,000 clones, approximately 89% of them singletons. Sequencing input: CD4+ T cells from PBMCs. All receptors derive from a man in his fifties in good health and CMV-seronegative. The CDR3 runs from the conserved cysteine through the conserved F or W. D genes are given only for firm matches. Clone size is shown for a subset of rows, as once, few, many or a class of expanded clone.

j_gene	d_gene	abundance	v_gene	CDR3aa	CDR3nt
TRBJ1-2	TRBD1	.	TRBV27	CASSQGDGYTF	TGTGCCAGCAGTCAGGGGGACGGCTACACCTTC
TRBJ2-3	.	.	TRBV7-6	CASSPRGIGGTDTQYF	TGTGCCAGCAGCCCCCGGGGGATAGGGGGCACAGATACGCAGTATTTT
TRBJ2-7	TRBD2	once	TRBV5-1	CASSLGTSGTYEQYF	TGCGCCAGCAGCTTGGGGACTAGCGGGACGTACGAGCAGTACTTC
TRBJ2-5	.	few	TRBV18	CASSLGLSETQYF	TGTGCCAGCTCACTGGGACTTTCGGAGACCCAGTACTTC
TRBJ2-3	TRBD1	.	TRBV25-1	CASSDIRGQGTDTQYF	TGTGCCAGCAGTGATATTAGAGGACAGGGCACAGATACGCAGTATTTT
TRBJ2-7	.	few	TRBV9	CASSVGGGSPYEQYF	TGTGCCAGCAGCGTAGGTGGGGGCTCCCCCTACGAGCAGTACTTC
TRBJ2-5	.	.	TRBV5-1	CASSLRGRTETQYF	TGCGCCAGCAGCTTGAGGGGGAGGACGGAGACCCAGTACTTC
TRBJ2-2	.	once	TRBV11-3	CASSPRAGTGELFF	TGTGCCAGCAGCCCCCGTGCGGGCACCGGGGAGCTGTTTTTT
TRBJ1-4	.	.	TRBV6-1	CASSESTAVNEKLFF	TGTGCCAGCAGTGAAAGTACCGCCGTTAATGAAAAACTGTTTTTT
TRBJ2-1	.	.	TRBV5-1	CASRLGGRSYSEQFF	TGCGCCAGCAGATTAGGGGGACGCTCCTACAGTGAGCAGTTCTTC
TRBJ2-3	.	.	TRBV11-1	CASSSTSIADTQYF	TGTGCCAGCAGCTCGACTAGTATCGCAGATACGCAGTATTTT
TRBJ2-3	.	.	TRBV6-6	CASSGQNDYTDTQYF	TGTGCCAGCAGTGGACAGAATGACTACACAGATACGCAGTATTTT
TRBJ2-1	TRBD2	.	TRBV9	CASSVSGVSSYNEQFF	TGTGCCAGCAGCGTTAGCGGGGTCAGCTCCTACAATGAGCAGTTCTTC
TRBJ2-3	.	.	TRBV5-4	CASRPTGRDTQYF	TGTGCCAGCAGACCAACAGGGAGAGATACGCAGTATTTT
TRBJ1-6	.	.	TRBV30	CAWTARQPSSYNSPLHF	TGTGCCTGGACCGCTCGACAGCCTAGCTCCTATAATTCACCCCTCCACTTT
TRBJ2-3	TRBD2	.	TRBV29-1	CSVELAGSTDTQYF	TGCAGCGTTGAATTAGCGGGAAGCACAGATACGCAGTATTTT
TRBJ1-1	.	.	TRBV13	CASSLALRTEAFF	TGTGCCAGCAGCTTGGCCTTACGGACTGAAGCTTTCTTT
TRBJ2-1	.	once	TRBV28	CASSLPDNEQFF	TGTGCCAGCAGTTTACCCGACAATGAGCAGTTCTTC
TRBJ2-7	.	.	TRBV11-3	CASSPGGAARSYEQYF	TGTGCCAGCAGCCCTGGGGGGGCCGCCCGTTCCTACGAGCAGTACTTC
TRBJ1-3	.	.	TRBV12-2	CASRADRGGGNTIYF	TGTGCAAGTCGTGCTGACAGGGGTGGTGGAAACACCATATATTTT
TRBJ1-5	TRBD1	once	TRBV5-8	CASSSGQKISQPQHF	TGTGCCAGCAGCTCGGGACAGAAGATAAGTCAGCCCCAGCATTTT
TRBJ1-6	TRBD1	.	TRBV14	CASSQLGTVGSPLHF	TGTGCCAGCAGCCAGCTTGGGACAGTGGGTTCACCCCTCCACTTT
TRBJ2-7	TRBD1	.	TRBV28	CASSPGQVTYEQYF	TGTGCCAGCAGTCCGGGACAGGTAACCTACGAGCAGTACTTC
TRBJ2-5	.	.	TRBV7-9	CASSPGGKTQYF	TGTGCCAGCAGCCCCGGGGGAAAGACCCAGTACTTC